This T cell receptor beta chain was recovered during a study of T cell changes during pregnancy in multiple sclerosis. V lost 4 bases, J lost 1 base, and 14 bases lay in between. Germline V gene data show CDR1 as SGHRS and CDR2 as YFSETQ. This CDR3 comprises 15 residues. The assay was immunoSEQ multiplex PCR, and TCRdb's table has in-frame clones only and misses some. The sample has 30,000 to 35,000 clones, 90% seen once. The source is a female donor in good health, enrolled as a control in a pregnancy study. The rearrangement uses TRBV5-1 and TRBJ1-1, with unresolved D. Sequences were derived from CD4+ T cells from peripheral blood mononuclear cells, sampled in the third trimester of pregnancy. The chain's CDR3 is CASSPAIGGNTEAFF. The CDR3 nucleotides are TGCGCCAGCAGCCCCGCTATCGGCGGGAACACTGAAGCTTTCTTT.